This record covers a single TCR beta chain. The data were taken from a study of blood T cell repertoires in COVID-19. For the study at large: The study drew acute and convalescent COVID-19 samples from the United States, Italy and Spain. The cDNA or gDNA used as material had been derived from T cells, B-cell-depleted T cells, or PBMCs.

Sequencing was performed with immunoSEQ multiplex PCR; in TCRdb, only in-frame clones are kept and a portion is missing. The sample carries about 220,000 clones, 80% to 90% recorded once. Germline loops: CDR1 SGHRS, CDR2 YFSETQ. CDR3 length equals 14 residues. The J segment lost 3 bases and the V segment lost 5 bases, leaving 6 bases of the junction unmatched. The sample consisted of peripheral blood. The clonotype comes from a woman in her thirties or forties with active or convalescent COVID-19. The V and J genes are TRBV5-1 and TRBJ2-3, with 7 bases lining up with TRBD1. The CDR3 nucleotides read TGCGCCAGCAGGACGACAGGGTGGACAGATACGCAGTATTTT. This gives the protein CASRTTGWTDTQYF.